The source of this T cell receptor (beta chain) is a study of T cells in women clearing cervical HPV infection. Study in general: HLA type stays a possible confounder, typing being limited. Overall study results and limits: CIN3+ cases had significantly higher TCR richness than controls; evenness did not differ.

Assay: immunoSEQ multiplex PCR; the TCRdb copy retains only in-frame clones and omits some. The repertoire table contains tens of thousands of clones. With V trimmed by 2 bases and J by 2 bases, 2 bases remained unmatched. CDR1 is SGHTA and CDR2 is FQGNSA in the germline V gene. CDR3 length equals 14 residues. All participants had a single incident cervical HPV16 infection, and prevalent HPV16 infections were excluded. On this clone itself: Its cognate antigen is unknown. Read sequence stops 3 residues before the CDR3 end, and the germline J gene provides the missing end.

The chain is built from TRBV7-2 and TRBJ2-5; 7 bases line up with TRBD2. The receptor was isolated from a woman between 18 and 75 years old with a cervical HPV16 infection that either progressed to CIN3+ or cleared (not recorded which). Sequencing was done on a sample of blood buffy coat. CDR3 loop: CASSLWEGQETQYF. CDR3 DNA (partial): TGTGCCAGCAGCTTATGGGAGGGGCAAGAGACC.